This is a list of T cell receptor beta chains from one sample in a study of blood T cell repertoires in COVID-19. TCRdb's copy holds only in-frame clones and misses some; the assay was immunoSEQ multiplex PCR. The table has 100,000 to 150,000 clones, under 85% seen once. The sample consisted of peripheral blood. These receptors all stem from a woman aged 55-75 years with acute or convalescent COVID-19. CDR3s include the opening cysteine and the closing phenylalanine or tryptophan. Each record gives: D gene, J gene, clone size, V gene, CDR3 DNA, CDR3 protein. A D gene is named only where the DNA matches it firmly. Clone size, where shown, is once, few, many, or a class for clones that have expanded.

>TRBD1|TRBJ2-3|.|TRBV18
TGTGCCAGCTCACCACTGGGACAGGGCCGCACAGATACGCAGTATTTT
CASSPLGQGRTDTQYF
>.|TRBJ1-2|.|TRBV5-1
TGCGCCAGCAGCTTGGAACCCCCAGGGGTTTATGGCTACACCTTC
CASSLEPPGVYGYTF
>TRBD1|TRBJ1-3|.|TRBV10-3
TGTGCCATCAGTGATACAGGGGATAGAAACACCATATATTTT
CAISDTGDRNTIYF
>.|TRBJ2-5|.|TRBV24-1
TGTGCCACCAGTGATTTCAACCAAGAGACCCAGTACTTC
CATSDFNQETQYF
>TRBD1|TRBJ1-2|few|TRBV27
TGTGCCAGCAGTCACAACAGGGGGCTAGGGTATGGCTACACCTTC
CASSHNRGLGYGYTF
>.|TRBJ2-1|.|TRBV5-1
TGCGCCAGCAGCACGGAAGGGGTGTCCTACAATGAGCAGTTCTTC
CASSTEGVSYNEQFF
>TRBD1|TRBJ2-3|.|TRBV10-3
TGTGCCATCAGGGGGACAGGGTCAGATACGCAGTATTTT
CAIRGTGSDTQYF
>.|TRBJ1-4|once|TRBV29-1
TGCAGCGTTGGGGGGGGAACTAATGAAAAACTGTTTTTT
CSVGGGTNEKLFF
>.|TRBJ1-2|.|TRBV24-1
TGTGCCACCAGTGATTCCTACAGGGACCGACAAAACCCCTGGGGTGGCTACACCTTC
CATSDSYRDRQNPWGGYTF
>.|TRBJ2-3|.|TRBV7-9
TGTGCCAGCAGCTTGCTGGGGGCTAGCACAGATACGCAGTATTTT
CASSLLGASTDTQYF
>TRBD1|TRBJ1-3|once|TRBV6-6
TGTGCCAGCAGTGTTGGGACAGTCAATGGAAACACCATATATTTT
CASSVGTVNGNTIYF
>.|TRBJ1-1|.|TRBV9
TGTGCCAGCAGCATAGACAGTGGGAACACTGAAGCTTTCTTT
CASSIDSGNTEAFF
>.|TRBJ2-3|.|TRBV5-1
TGCGCCAGCAGCTCCACAGGGTACACAGATACGCAGTATTTT
CASSSTGYTDTQYF
>.|TRBJ1-2|.|TRBV5-1
TGCGCCAGCAGCCTCGGACAGACAACTAACTATGGCTACACCTTC
CASSLGQTTNYGYTF
>.|TRBJ1-2|.|TRBV7-9
TGTGCCAGCAGCCATTCGGGGTTTCCCAACTATGGCTACACCTTC
CASSHSGFPNYGYTF
>.|TRBJ2-1|few|TRBV12-3/TRBV12-4
TGTGCCAGCAGTCTTTCGGGCCTAGCGGAGCAGTTCTTC
CASSLSGLAEQFF
>.|TRBJ1-2|.|TRBV2
TGTGCCAGCAGTGAATTGAACAGGGAGATTGCCTTC
CASSELNREIAF
>.|TRBJ2-1|.|TRBV27
TGTGCCAGCAGTTTTGGACAGTATTCCAATGAGCAGTTCTTC
CASSFGQYSNEQFF
>.|TRBJ1-1|.|TRBV7-9
TGTGCCAGCAGCTTAGGGACGGGATACACTGAAGCTTTCTTT
CASSLGTGYTEAFF
>.|TRBJ1-1|.|TRBV3-1/TRBV3-2
TGTGCCAGCAGCCAAGGGAGGGCGACTGAAGCTTTCTTT
CASSQGRATEAFF
>.|TRBJ1-2|.|TRBV6-6
TGTGCCAGCAGTCTAGACAAGGCAAGCTACACCTTC
CASSLDKASYTF
>TRBD2|TRBJ2-3|.|TRBV7-9
TGTGCCAGCAGCTCAGGACTAGCGGGGAGTGGGGATACGCAGTATTTT
CASSSGLAGSGDTQYF
>.|TRBJ2-6|.|TRBV11-2
TGTGCCAGCAGCCCAGCTGGGGCCAACGTCCTGACTTTC
CASSPAGANVLTF
>.|TRBJ1-5|.|TRBV27
TGTGCCAGCAGTTTAGTGGCCACGGGTGGTCAGCCCCAGCATTTT
CASSLVATGGQPQHF
>.|TRBJ1-6|.|TRBV6-5
TGTGCCACACGGGGTCCAAATTCACCCCTCCACTTT
CATRGPNSPLHF
>TRBD1|TRBJ1-6|.|TRBV6-1
TGTGCCAGCAGTCTCGGACAGGGCGGATCACCCCTCCACTTT
CASSLGQGGSPLHF
>.|TRBJ2-2|.|TRBV3-1/TRBV3-2
TGTGCCAGCAGCCCGTCTGCTCGGGCCGGGGAGCTGTTTTTT
CASSPSARAGELFF